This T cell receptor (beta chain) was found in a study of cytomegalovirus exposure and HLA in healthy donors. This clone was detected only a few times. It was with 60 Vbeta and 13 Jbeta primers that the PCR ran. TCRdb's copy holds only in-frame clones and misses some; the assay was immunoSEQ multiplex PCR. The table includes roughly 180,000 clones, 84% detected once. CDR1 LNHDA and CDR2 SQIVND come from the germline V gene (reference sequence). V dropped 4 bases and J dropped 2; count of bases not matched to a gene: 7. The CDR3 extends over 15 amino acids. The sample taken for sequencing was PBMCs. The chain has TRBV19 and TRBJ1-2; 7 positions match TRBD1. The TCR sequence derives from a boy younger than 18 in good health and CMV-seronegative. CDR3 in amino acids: CASSRTGESNYGYTF. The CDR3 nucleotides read TGTGCCAGTAGTAGGACAGGAGAGTCCAACTATGGCTACACCTTC.